This is a list of T cell receptor beta chains from one sample in a study of cytomegalovirus exposure and HLA in healthy donors. Measured with immunoSEQ multiplex PCR; TCRdb has only the in-frame clones, and not every one. The table includes fewer than 200,000 clones, 85% to 90% detected once. The sequenced sample consisted of PBMCs. These receptors were obtained from a woman aged 25 to 39 in good health and CMV-seronegative. CDR3s include the opening cysteine and the closing phenylalanine or tryptophan. D genes are given only for firm matches. Where a row states a size, it is once, few, many or the class of an expanded clone; other rows omit it.

d_gene: -
abundance: -
j_gene: TRBJ1-2
v_gene: TRBV6-5
CDR3nt: TGTGCCATCAGGACCGACACCTATGGCTACACCTTC
CDR3aa: CAIRTDTYGYTF

d_gene: -
abundance: -
j_gene: TRBJ1-5
v_gene: TRBV13
CDR3nt: TGTGCCAGCAGCCCCAGGGGACTCGGTCAGCCCCAGCATTTT
CDR3aa: CASSPRGLGQPQHF

d_gene: TRBD1
abundance: -
j_gene: TRBJ2-7
v_gene: TRBV27
CDR3nt: TGTGCCAGCAGTCCATACCGGGACAGACCCTACGAGCAGTACTTC
CDR3aa: CASSPYRDRPYEQYF

d_gene: -
abundance: -
j_gene: TRBJ2-1
v_gene: TRBV28
CDR3nt: TGTGCCAGCAGTAAAGGTCCAAGCTCCTACAATGAGCAGTTCTTC
CDR3aa: CASSKGPSSYNEQFF

d_gene: TRBD1
abundance: -
j_gene: TRBJ1-2
v_gene: TRBV9
CDR3nt: TGTGCCAGCAGCGTAGAAATGGGACAGGACTATGGCTACACCTTC
CDR3aa: CASSVEMGQDYGYTF

d_gene: -
abundance: -
j_gene: TRBJ2-2
v_gene: TRBV5-4
CDR3nt: TGTGCCAGCAGCTTACCGGGCAGAGTGAACACCGGGGAGCTGTTTTTT
CDR3aa: CASSLPGRVNTGELFF

d_gene: -
abundance: -
j_gene: TRBJ2-7
v_gene: TRBV10-3
CDR3nt: TGTGCCATCAGTGCTACCTACGAGCAGTACTTC
CDR3aa: CAISATYEQYF

d_gene: TRBD1
abundance: -
j_gene: TRBJ1-1
v_gene: TRBV10-3
CDR3nt: TGTGCCATCAGTCCCGGGACAGGGAACACTGAAGCTTTCTTT
CDR3aa: CAISPGTGNTEAFF

d_gene: -
abundance: -
j_gene: TRBJ1-3
v_gene: TRBV4-2
CDR3nt: TGTGCCAGCAGCCATCAACAGGGCTCTGGAAACACCATATATTTT
CDR3aa: CASSHQQGSGNTIYF

d_gene: -
abundance: few
j_gene: TRBJ2-2
v_gene: TRBV29-1
CDR3nt: TGCAGCGTTGCCCAGGGCACCGGGGAGCTGTTTTTT
CDR3aa: CSVAQGTGELFF

d_gene: -
abundance: -
j_gene: TRBJ2-1
v_gene: TRBV10-2
CDR3nt: TGCGCCAGCAGTGAGTCGAACTACAATGAGCAGTTCTTC
CDR3aa: CASSESNYNEQFF

d_gene: -
abundance: -
j_gene: TRBJ1-3
v_gene: TRBV6-4
CDR3nt: TGTGCCAGTAAAAGACCGGGAGACCAGTCTGGAAACACCATATATTTT
CDR3aa: CASKRPGDQSGNTIYF

d_gene: -
abundance: -
j_gene: TRBJ1-1
v_gene: TRBV18
CDR3nt: TGTGCCAGCTCACCGTTCACAGATAACACTGAAGCTTTCTTT
CDR3aa: CASSPFTDNTEAFF

d_gene: -
abundance: -
j_gene: TRBJ1-4
v_gene: TRBV6-1
CDR3nt: TGTGCCACCGGGAGATTGCTGGGGAATGAAAAACTGTTTTTT
CDR3aa: CATGRLLGNEKLFF

d_gene: -
abundance: once
j_gene: TRBJ1-6
v_gene: TRBV4-3
CDR3nt: TGCGCCAGCAGCCAATTCCTTCGAGAGAATTCACCCCTCCACTTT
CDR3aa: CASSQFLRENSPLHF

d_gene: -
abundance: few
j_gene: TRBJ2-5
v_gene: TRBV6-5
CDR3nt: TGTGCCAGCAGTTATCGCAACACCCAGTACTTC
CDR3aa: CASSYRNTQYF

d_gene: -
abundance: -
j_gene: TRBJ1-5
v_gene: TRBV9
CDR3nt: TGTGCCAGCAGCGCCGACAGTACCTATCAGCCCCAGCATTTT
CDR3aa: CASSADSTYQPQHF

d_gene: -
abundance: -
j_gene: TRBJ2-3
v_gene: TRBV5-1
CDR3nt: TGCGCCAGCAGCTACTCAGACGGGGCAGATACGCAGTATTTT
CDR3aa: CASSYSDGADTQYF

d_gene: TRBD1
abundance: few
j_gene: TRBJ1-2
v_gene: TRBV7-2
CDR3nt: TGTGCCAGCAGCTCCACGACAGGGACAACTCTTGGCTACACCTTC
CDR3aa: CASSSTTGTTLGYTF

d_gene: -
abundance: -
j_gene: TRBJ2-7
v_gene: TRBV10-2
CDR3nt: TGCGCCAGCAGTGAGTACAAACTCTACGAGCAGTACTTC
CDR3aa: CASSEYKLYEQYF

d_gene: -
abundance: -
j_gene: TRBJ2-5
v_gene: TRBV19
CDR3nt: TGTGCCAGTAGTTTCCCCCAAGAGACCCAGTACTTC
CDR3aa: CASSFPQETQYF

d_gene: TRBD2
abundance: -
j_gene: TRBJ2-3
v_gene: TRBV5-1
CDR3nt: TGCGCCAGCAGCTCGGGACTAGCAATAGATACGCAGTATTTT
CDR3aa: CASSSGLAIDTQYF

d_gene: TRBD1
abundance: -
j_gene: TRBJ1-2
v_gene: TRBV6-1
CDR3nt: TGTGCCAGCAGTGAAATGACAGGGGGCTCCTATGGCTACACCTTC
CDR3aa: CASSEMTGGSYGYTF